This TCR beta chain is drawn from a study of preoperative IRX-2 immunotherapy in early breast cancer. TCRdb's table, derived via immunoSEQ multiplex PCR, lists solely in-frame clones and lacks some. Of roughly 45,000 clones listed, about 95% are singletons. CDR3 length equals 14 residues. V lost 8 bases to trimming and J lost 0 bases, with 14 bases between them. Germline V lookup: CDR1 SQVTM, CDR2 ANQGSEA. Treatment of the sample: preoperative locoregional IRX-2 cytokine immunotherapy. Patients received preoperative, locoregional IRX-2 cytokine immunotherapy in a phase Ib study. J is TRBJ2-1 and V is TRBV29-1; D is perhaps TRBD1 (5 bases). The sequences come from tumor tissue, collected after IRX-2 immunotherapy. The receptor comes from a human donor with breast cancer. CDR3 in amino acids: CSIFTGRSYNEQFF. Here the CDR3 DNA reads TGCAGCATCTTTACAGGTCGCTCCTACAATGAGCAGTTCTTC.